Listed below are T cell receptor beta chains from one sample, sequenced in a study of blood T cell repertoires in COVID-19. TCRdb's table, derived via immunoSEQ multiplex PCR, lists solely in-frame clones and lacks some. The sample lists around 280,000 clones; around 90% were seen once. The sequencing input was PBMCs or T cells enriched from blood (not recorded which). The receptor source for this set is a woman between 18 and 29 years old with acute COVID-19. Each CDR3 is given with its conserved first and last residue. A D gene is named only where the DNA matches it firmly. Part of the rows lack a size; the others show once, few, many or a class for expanded clones.

clone size: NA; J gene: TRBJ2-1; D gene: NA; V gene: TRBV19; CDR3 protein: CASSIGPFRGDTEQFF; CDR3 DNA: TGTGCCAGTAGTATAGGGCCTTTCAGGGGAGACACTGAGCAGTTCTTC
clone size: NA; J gene: TRBJ2-7; D gene: TRBD2; V gene: TRBV19; CDR3 protein: CASSIRTSGSLEQYF; CDR3 DNA: TGTGCCAGTAGTATTAGGACTAGCGGATCCTTGGAGCAGTACTTC
clone size: NA; J gene: TRBJ1-4; D gene: TRBD1; V gene: TRBV24-1; CDR3 protein: CATSDTTGSATNEKLFF; CDR3 DNA: TGTGCCACCAGTGATACGACAGGGTCGGCAACTAATGAAAAACTGTTTTTT
clone size: NA; J gene: TRBJ2-5; D gene: NA; V gene: TRBV19; CDR3 protein: CASSIKFVDRRKETQYF; CDR3 DNA: TGTGCCAGTAGTATAAAGTTCGTAGACAGACGAAAAGAGACCCAGTACTTC
clone size: NA; J gene: TRBJ1-5; D gene: NA; V gene: TRBV6-5; CDR3 protein: CASSYGRGVQPQHF; CDR3 DNA: TGTGCCAGCAGTTACGGCAGGGGAGTCCAGCCCCAGCATTTT
clone size: NA; J gene: TRBJ1-1; D gene: TRBD1; V gene: TRBV30; CDR3 protein: CAWSVGTAEAFF; CDR3 DNA: TGTGCCTGGAGTGTTGGGACAGCTGAAGCTTTCTTT
clone size: NA; J gene: TRBJ2-1; D gene: TRBD2; V gene: TRBV6-5; CDR3 protein: CASRRSGVNEQFF; CDR3 DNA: TGTGCCAGCAGACGTAGCGGGGTCAATGAGCAGTTCTTC
clone size: NA; J gene: TRBJ2-3; D gene: TRBD2; V gene: TRBV6-2/TRBV6-3; CDR3 protein: CASSMTSGATDTQYF; CDR3 DNA: TGTGCCAGCAGTATGACTAGCGGGGCCACAGATACGCAGTATTTT
clone size: NA; J gene: TRBJ2-1; D gene: TRBD2; V gene: TRBV19; CDR3 protein: CASSGRALSSYNEQFF; CDR3 DNA: TGTGCCAGTAGCGGGAGGGCCCTTAGCTCCTACAATGAGCAGTTCTTC
clone size: once; J gene: TRBJ1-2; D gene: TRBD1; V gene: TRBV7-3; CDR3 protein: CASSLGYRGDGYTF; CDR3 DNA: TGTGCCAGCAGCTTAGGGTACAGGGGAGATGGCTACACCTTC
clone size: NA; J gene: TRBJ2-7; D gene: NA; V gene: TRBV14; CDR3 protein: CASRRLGADEQYF; CDR3 DNA: TGTGCCAGCAGACGACTTGGGGCGGACGAGCAGTACTTC
clone size: NA; J gene: TRBJ2-1; D gene: TRBD2; V gene: TRBV7-2; CDR3 protein: CASSSGLAGGVSPYNEQFF; CDR3 DNA: TGTGCCAGCAGCTCAGGACTAGCGGGAGGGGTTAGCCCCTACAATGAGCAGTTCTTC
clone size: NA; J gene: TRBJ2-2; D gene: NA; V gene: TRBV5-1; CDR3 protein: CASSPGTTNTGELFF; CDR3 DNA: TGCGCCAGCAGCCCAGGAACAACCAACACCGGGGAGCTGTTTTTT
clone size: NA; J gene: TRBJ1-5; D gene: NA; V gene: TRBV27; CDR3 protein: CASSPQQGDGNQPQHF; CDR3 DNA: TGTGCCAGCAGTCCTCAACAGGGCGATGGCAATCAGCCCCAGCATTTT
clone size: NA; J gene: TRBJ2-7; D gene: TRBD2; V gene: TRBV25-1; CDR3 protein: CASRGTSGSYEQYF; CDR3 DNA: TGTGCCAGCAGAGGAACTAGCGGGAGCTACGAGCAGTACTTC
clone size: NA; J gene: TRBJ2-1; D gene: NA; V gene: TRBV2; CDR3 protein: CASSVKRVSYNEQFF; CDR3 DNA: TGTGCCAGCAGTGTTAAACGGGTATCCTACAATGAGCAGTTCTTC
clone size: NA; J gene: TRBJ1-2; D gene: NA; V gene: TRBV21-1; CDR3 protein: CAGYGQGASGYTF; CDR3 DNA: TGTGCCGGCTACGGACAGGGGGCGAGTGGCTACACCTTC
clone size: NA; J gene: TRBJ1-2; D gene: TRBD1; V gene: TRBV25-1; CDR3 protein: CASSGDRGRSYTF; CDR3 DNA: TGTGCCAGCAGTGGGGACAGGGGGCGAAGCTACACCTTC
clone size: once; J gene: TRBJ2-1; D gene: NA; V gene: TRBV21-1; CDR3 protein: CASSSETLAGGRSYNEQFF; CDR3 DNA: TGTGCCAGCAGCTCTGAGACTCTAGCGGGAGGCAGATCCTACAATGAGCAGTTCTTC
clone size: NA; J gene: TRBJ2-2; D gene: NA; V gene: TRBV27; CDR3 protein: CASSYSTGELFF; CDR3 DNA: TGTGCCAGCAGTTACAGCACCGGGGAGCTGTTTTTT
clone size: NA; J gene: TRBJ1-1; D gene: NA; V gene: TRBV27; CDR3 protein: CASSLSMSSYNTEAFF; CDR3 DNA: TGTGCCAGCAGTTTATCGATGAGCTCGTACAACACTGAAGCTTTCTTT
clone size: once; J gene: TRBJ1-5; D gene: NA; V gene: TRBV7-8; CDR3 protein: CASSPRAEYGGNSNQPQHF; CDR3 DNA: TGTGCCAGCAGCCCTAGAGCGGAGTATGGGGGGAATAGCAATCAGCCCCAGCATTTT
clone size: NA; J gene: TRBJ2-5; D gene: TRBD2; V gene: TRBV7-9; CDR3 protein: CASGYLLAGGFTNQETQYF; CDR3 DNA: TGTGCCAGCGGTTATTTGCTAGCGGGAGGTTTTACGAACCAAGAGACCCAGTACTTC
clone size: NA; J gene: TRBJ2-7; D gene: NA; V gene: TRBV28; CDR3 protein: CASKPQGDYYEQYF; CDR3 DNA: TGTGCCAGCAAGCCACAGGGTGACTACTACGAGCAGTACTTC
clone size: NA; J gene: TRBJ2-1; D gene: TRBD2; V gene: TRBV7-2; CDR3 protein: CASSGSGRVDNEQFF; CDR3 DNA: TGTGCCAGCAGCGGGAGCGGGAGGGTTGACAATGAGCAGTTCTTC
clone size: NA; J gene: TRBJ1-1; D gene: NA; V gene: TRBV10-2; CDR3 protein: CASSEPWGQNTEAFF; CDR3 DNA: TGCGCCAGCAGTGAGCCCTGGGGCCAGAACACTGAAGCTTTCTTT
clone size: NA; J gene: TRBJ2-3; D gene: NA; V gene: TRBV10-3; CDR3 protein: CASEGGSTDTQYF; CDR3 DNA: TGTGCCAGCGAAGGGGGTAGCACAGATACGCAGTATTTT
clone size: NA; J gene: TRBJ2-1; D gene: TRBD2; V gene: TRBV4-1; CDR3 protein: CASSLGLALGSYNEQFF; CDR3 DNA: TGCGCCAGCAGCCTGGGACTAGCTCTGGGCTCCTACAATGAGCAGTTCTTC
clone size: NA; J gene: TRBJ2-1; D gene: TRBD2; V gene: TRBV5-5; CDR3 protein: CASSLETSSGSRFF; CDR3 DNA: TGTGCCAGCAGCTTGGAGACGTCTAGCGGGAGTCGGTTCTTC
clone size: NA; J gene: TRBJ2-3; D gene: TRBD2; V gene: TRBV30; CDR3 protein: CAWTSSGLAGVGYDRKHTDTQYF; CDR3 DNA: TGTGCCTGGACCTCGAGCGGACTAGCGGGAGTAGGCTACGACAGAAAGCACACAGATACGCAGTATTTT
clone size: NA; J gene: TRBJ2-7; D gene: TRBD2; V gene: TRBV11-2; CDR3 protein: CASSPLAGGYEQYF; CDR3 DNA: TGTGCCAGCAGCCCACTAGCGGGAGGCTACGAGCAGTACTTC
clone size: NA; J gene: TRBJ2-7; D gene: TRBD1; V gene: TRBV7-9; CDR3 protein: CASSVGTAKYEQYF; CDR3 DNA: TGTGCCAGCAGCGTGGGGACAGCTAAATACGAGCAGTACTTC
clone size: once; J gene: TRBJ2-1; D gene: TRBD2; V gene: TRBV29-1; CDR3 protein: CSVIGGSYSNEQFF; CDR3 DNA: TGCAGCGTTATAGGCGGGAGCTATTCCAATGAGCAGTTCTTC
clone size: NA; J gene: TRBJ2-5; D gene: TRBD2; V gene: TRBV25-1; CDR3 protein: CASSERAGRGETQYF; CDR3 DNA: TGTGCCAGCAGTGAACGAGCGGGGAGGGGCGAGACCCAGTACTTC
clone size: NA; J gene: TRBJ1-1; D gene: TRBD1; V gene: TRBV5-4; CDR3 protein: CASSGTGFEAFF; CDR3 DNA: TGTGCCAGCAGCGGGACAGGGTTTGAAGCTTTCTTT
clone size: once; J gene: TRBJ1-6; D gene: NA; V gene: TRBV5-6; CDR3 protein: CASSLYNSPLHF; CDR3 DNA: TGTGCCAGCAGCCTCTATAATTCACCCCTCCACTTT
clone size: few; J gene: TRBJ2-4; D gene: NA; V gene: TRBV3-1/TRBV3-2; CDR3 protein: CASSQGSPSIQYF; CDR3 DNA: TGTGCCAGCAGCCAAGGATCCCCTAGCATTCAGTACTTC
clone size: once; J gene: TRBJ1-5; D gene: NA; V gene: TRBV25-1; CDR3 protein: CASSESGIGGNQPQHF; CDR3 DNA: TGTGCCAGCAGTGAATCGGGGATAGGTGGCAATCAGCCCCAGCATTTT
clone size: once; J gene: TRBJ2-1; D gene: NA; V gene: TRBV27; CDR3 protein: CASSYNRVNEQFF; CDR3 DNA: TGTGCCAGCAGTTATAACAGGGTTAATGAGCAGTTCTTC
clone size: NA; J gene: TRBJ2-1; D gene: TRBD2; V gene: TRBV4-3; CDR3 protein: CASSHGSGLYNEQFF; CDR3 DNA: TGCGCCAGCAGCCATGGTAGCGGGCTCTACAATGAGCAGTTCTTC
clone size: NA; J gene: TRBJ2-1; D gene: TRBD2; V gene: TRBV6-5; CDR3 protein: CASSYGLAGGNEQFF; CDR3 DNA: TGTGCCAGCAGTTACGGACTAGCGGGAGGCAATGAGCAGTTCTTC
clone size: once; J gene: TRBJ1-4; D gene: NA; V gene: TRBV16; CDR3 protein: CASKQGAGEKLFF; CDR3 DNA: TGTGCCAGCAAACAGGGAGCAGGGGAAAAACTGTTTTTT
clone size: NA; J gene: TRBJ1-5; D gene: TRBD1; V gene: TRBV6-5; CDR3 protein: CASSTGGLDQPQHF; CDR3 DNA: TGTGCCAGCTCGACAGGGGGCCTGGATCAGCCCCAGCATTTT
clone size: NA; J gene: TRBJ1-4; D gene: NA; V gene: TRBV18; CDR3 protein: CASSNRATGSEKLFF; CDR3 DNA: TGTGCCAGCTCTAATCGGGCCACCGGGAGTGAAAAACTGTTTTTT
clone size: NA; J gene: TRBJ1-1; D gene: TRBD1; V gene: TRBV7-2; CDR3 protein: CASSPRDRGLNTEAFF; CDR3 DNA: TGTGCCAGCAGCCCCCGGGACAGGGGGTTGAACACTGAAGCTTTCTTT
clone size: NA; J gene: TRBJ2-1; D gene: NA; V gene: TRBV7-3; CDR3 protein: CASSSSTGNYNEQFF; CDR3 DNA: TGTGCCAGCAGCTCGTCAACAGGGAACTACAATGAGCAGTTCTTC
clone size: NA; J gene: TRBJ1-3; D gene: NA; V gene: TRBV4-1; CDR3 protein: CASSQGRASSGNTIYF; CDR3 DNA: TGCGCCAGCAGCCAAGGCAGGGCCTCCTCTGGAAACACCATATATTTT
clone size: NA; J gene: TRBJ1-1; D gene: NA; V gene: TRBV11-2; CDR3 protein: CASSHWLTRDTEAFF; CDR3 DNA: TGTGCCAGCAGCCATTGGTTGACTCGGGACACTGAAGCTTTCTTT
clone size: NA; J gene: TRBJ2-5; D gene: TRBD1; V gene: TRBV9; CDR3 protein: CASSVGTGRETQYF; CDR3 DNA: TGTGCCAGCAGCGTAGGGACAGGGAGAGAGACCCAGTACTTC
clone size: NA; J gene: TRBJ2-1; D gene: NA; V gene: TRBV5-5; CDR3 protein: CASSFYPGTGYGEQFF; CDR3 DNA: TGTGCCAGCAGCTTTTATCCGGGAACGGGGTATGGTGAGCAGTTCTTC
clone size: NA; J gene: TRBJ2-5; D gene: NA; V gene: TRBV3-1/TRBV3-2; CDR3 protein: CASREQGVETQYF; CDR3 DNA: TGTGCCAGCAGGGAACAGGGCGTCGAGACCCAGTACTTC
clone size: once; J gene: TRBJ2-1; D gene: NA; V gene: TRBV6-4; CDR3 protein: CASSDSTRTKIDEQFF; CDR3 DNA: TGTGCCAGCAGTGACTCCACTAGAACCAAGATCGATGAGCAGTTCTTC
clone size: NA; J gene: TRBJ2-2; D gene: NA; V gene: TRBV7-3; CDR3 protein: CASSLPSTGELFF; CDR3 DNA: TGTGCCAGCAGCCTCCCCTCCACCGGGGAGCTGTTTTTT
clone size: NA; J gene: TRBJ2-1; D gene: NA; V gene: TRBV7-9; CDR3 protein: CASTLRVSSGYNEQFF; CDR3 DNA: TGTGCCAGCACCCTACGGGTTTCAAGCGGTTACAATGAGCAGTTCTTC
clone size: NA; J gene: TRBJ2-2; D gene: TRBD2; V gene: TRBV27; CDR3 protein: CASSFKAGGLAGGPSTGELFF; CDR3 DNA: TGTGCCAGCAGTTTTAAGGCCGGGGGACTAGCGGGAGGGCCGAGCACCGGGGAGCTGTTTTTT
clone size: NA; J gene: TRBJ1-3; D gene: NA; V gene: TRBV7-9; CDR3 protein: CASSFRRAQASSGNTIYF; CDR3 DNA: TGTGCCAGCAGCTTTAGGAGGGCACAGGCTAGCTCTGGAAACACCATATATTTT
clone size: NA; J gene: TRBJ1-5; D gene: NA; V gene: TRBV5-6; CDR3 protein: CASSPWAGSGQPQHF; CDR3 DNA: TGTGCCAGCAGCCCATGGGCGGGGTCTGGTCAGCCCCAGCATTTT